These 12 T cell receptor beta chains came from one sample sequenced in a study of T cells in Graves' hyperthyroidism and ophthalmopathy. TCR beta CDR3 regions were amplified from RNA. Carried out on the TCR CDR3, a first-round RT-PCR used the HTBI primer set. TCRdb re-derived calls from the multiplex PCR reads in MiXCR, one entry per CDR3 protein. The profile covers over 350,000 distinct CDR3 sequences, with roughly 18% appearing a single time and less than 45% taken by the ten largest. Material for sequencing was blood. These receptors originate from a man between 18 and 35 years old with Graves' ophthalmopathy.

This clonotype has at least ten counts. An end of the junction does not agree with germline; a read error may underlie this. V gene TRBV7-9 combines with J gene TRBJ1-1, with D possibly TRBD1 on 5 matching bases. CDR3 length: 15 amino acids. Per germline, CDR1 SEHNR and CDR2 FQNEAQ (reference sequence). The CDR3 DNA reads TGTGCCAGCAGATTAGAGGCGACAGAGAACACTGAAGCTTTCTTT. Translated, it gives CASRLEATENTEAFF.

This clonotype was counted ten times or more. V and J are TRBV6-1 and TRBJ2-1; the match to TRBD1 covers 10 bases. The CDR3 is 16 amino acids. Trimming at V came to 4 bases and at J to 5 bases, leaving 8 bases not matched to a gene. Looked up from germline, CDR1 is MNHNS and CDR2 is SASEGT. The CDR3 DNA reads as TGTGCCAGCAGTGCCCTGGGACAGGGGAGGGACAATGAGCAGTTCTTC. Amino acid sequence: CASSALGQGRDNEQFF.

This clonotype was seen at least ten times. V gene TRBV6-1 combines with J gene TRBJ2-7, with TRBD1 matching over 10 bases. Unmatched junction bases numbered 2, after V lost 2 bases and J lost 4 bases. Germline V gene data show CDR1 as MNHNS and CDR2 as SASEGT. CDR3 length: 14 amino acids. The CDR3 sequence: CASSELGQGYEQYF. CDR3 in DNA: TGTGCCAGCAGTGAATTGGGACAGGGGTACGAGCAGTACTTC.

This clonotype was counted ten times or more. This chain connects TRBV20-1 to TRBJ1-1, with a possible D match to TRBD1 (6 bases). The CDR3 has 14 residues. The V end was cut by 5 bases, the J end by 6 bases, with 19 bases between. CDR1 is DFQATT and CDR2 is SNEGSKA in the germline V gene (reference sequence). This CDR3 is CSAHSGGGGSEAFF. In nucleotides, the CDR3 is TGCAGTGCTCACTCTGGGGGCGGGGGATCTGAAGCTTTCTTT.

The sample holds many counts of this clonotype. The chain is built from TRBV12-3 or TRBV12-4 and TRBJ2-7; D may correspond to TRBD1 or TRBD2 (7 bases each). V was cut by 3 bases and J by 5 bases, with 17 bases left in between. This CDR3 has 15 amino acids. The CDR3 nucleotides are TGTGCCAGCAGTTTGGGCAGGGGGACTATCGACGAGCAGTACTTC. It is translated as CASSLGRGTIDEQYF.

This clonotype was observed a handful of times. This chain uses TRBV20-1 with TRBJ1-2; 11 positions match TRBD1. Germline assignment: CDR1 DFQATT and CDR2 SNEGSKA (reference sequence). This CDR3 has 14 residues. The CDR3 protein is CIPGQGVFQDGYTF. CDR3 sequence (DNA): TGCATCCCGGGACAGGGGGTCTTTCAGGATGGCTACACCTTC.

There are a few counts of this clonotype. CDR3 protein: CASSLQGPYNEQFF. DNA for the CDR3: TGCGCCAGCAGCTTGCAGGGCCCCTACAATGAGCAGTTCTTC. The rearrangement joins TRBV5-1 to TRBJ2-1, with D tentatively TRBD1 (5 bases). The CDR3 is 14 amino acids. Germline V gene data show CDR1 as SGHRS and CDR2 as YFSETQ. V gave up 1 base and J gave up 2 bases, with 7 bases separating them.

This clonotype was recorded many times. The chain combines TRBV29-1 with TRBJ2-3; no clear D. This CDR3 comprises 11 residues. CDR1 is SQVTM, CDR2 ANQGSEA, per germline. Between the trimmed V and J ends, which lost 6 bases and 5 bases, there was a span of 9 bases. The CDR3 DNA follows: TGCAGCGTGGCCAAGGGAGATACGCAGTATTTT. It is translated as CSVAKGDTQYF.

This clonotype was observed a handful of times. The CDR3 loop reads CATSRVGSGKLFF. CDR3 in DNA: TGTGCCACCAGCAGAGTTGGATCCGGAAAACTGTTTTTT. The chain has TRBV15 and TRBJ1-4; D call uncertain. The CDR3 has 13 amino acids. Trimming took 1 base from V and 10 from J, leaving 10 bases between them. Germline V lookup: CDR1 LNHNV, CDR2 YYDKDF (reference sequence).

This clonotype was seen at least ten times. The chain couples TRBV3-1 to TRBJ2-7; D tentatively reads TRBD1 or TRBD2 (5 bases each). The germline gives CDR1 LGHDT, CDR2 YNNKEL (reference sequence). Trimming shortened V by 4 bases and J by 7 bases, and 14 bases separated the two germline ends. The CDR3 loop spans 13 amino acids. CDR3 DNA: TGTGCCAGCAGCCTGGGACGTTCGGGGGAGCAGTACTTC. This translates into CASSLGRSGEQYF.

A note on this clonotype: A junction boundary mismatches the germline segment, possibly from a read error. The chain uses TRBV5-1 and TRBJ1-5, with TRBD1 identical over 11 bases. The CDR3 extends over 14 amino acids. CDR1 SGHRS and CDR2 YFSETQ come from the germline V gene. In DNA form, the CDR3 reads TGCGTCAGCAGCTGGACAGGGGGCGACCAGCCCCAGCATTTT. This encodes CVSSWTGGDQPQHF.

Ten or more counts support this clonotype. The chain couples TRBV4-2 to TRBJ2-3; D is possibly TRBD2 (6 bases). Trimming took 0 bases from V and 0 from J, leaving 7 bases between them. The CDR3 loop spans 15 amino acids. Per germline, CDR1 LGHNA and CDR2 YNFKEQ. The CDR3 spells CASSQDAGSTDTQYF. The CDR3 region has the DNA TGTGCCAGCAGCCAAGACGCGGGGAGCACAGATACGCAGTATTTT.